The present T cell receptor (beta chain) was sequenced within a study of blood T cell repertoires in COVID-19. Authors' methods: Scientists estimated how many nucleated cells there were by amplifying reference gene primers. TCRdb keeps only in-frame clones here, not all; method: immunoSEQ multiplex PCR. The DNA was the basis for D and trimming; V, J and clone size are from that table. The sample lists 200,000 to 300,000 clones; approximately 80% were seen once. Germline V gene data show CDR1 as SGHRS and CDR2 as YFSETQ. The junction had 3 bases not matched to a gene; V was cut back by 4 bases and J by 1 base. The CDR3 sequence is 15 residues long.

V and J are TRBV5-1 and TRBJ2-3; 10 bases map to TRBD2. This TCR derives from a woman older than 75 with acute or convalescent COVID-19. Sequencing input: peripheral blood. The CDR3 DNA reads TGCGCCAGCAGCCTTACTAGCGGGGGCACAGATACGCAGTATTTT. Its protein is CASSLTSGGTDTQYF. The full variable domain, in which reference TRBV5-1 and TRBJ2-3 provide the parts outside the CDR3, is KAGVTQTPRYLIKTRGQQVTLSCSPISGHRSVSWYQQTPGQGLQFLFEYFSETQRNKGNFPGRFSGRQFSNSRSEMNVSTLELGDSALYLCASSLTSGGTDTQYFGPGTRLTVL.